The rows below give T cell receptor beta chains drawn from one sample of a study of blood T cell repertoires in COVID-19. Sequenced by immunoSEQ multiplex PCR; TCRdb stores in-frame clones only, minus some. The table lists tens of thousands of clones, roughly nine tenths of them singletons. Sequencing input: peripheral blood. The receptors come from a woman of 80 years or more with active or convalescent COVID-19. The CDR3 runs from the conserved cysteine through the conserved F or W. D genes are given only for firm matches. Clone size is shown for a subset of rows, as once, few, many or a class of expanded clone.

clone_size	v_call	d_call	cdr3_length	j_call	cdr3_nt	cdr3_aa
once	TRBV6-2/TRBV6-3	TRBD1	17	TRBJ2-7	TGTGCCAGCAGTTACTCGGTTTATGGGACAGGGACCAACGAGCAGTACTTC	CASSYSVYGTGTNEQYF
-	TRBV5-4	TRBD2	17	TRBJ2-3	TGTGCCAGCAGCTTGGGATTGGGGGAGGGACCCACAGATACGCAGTATTTT	CASSLGLGEGPTDTQYF
-	TRBV30	TRBD1	16	TRBJ1-6	TGTGCCTGGACGACAGGGACTTATTTGTATGTCTCACCCCTCCACTTT	CAWTTGTYLYVSPLHF
once	TRBV3-1/TRBV3-2	TRBD2	17	TRBJ2-1	TGTGCCAGCAGCCATAGAGGTAGCGGGGGGGCCTACAATGAGCAGTTCTTC	CASSHRGSGGAYNEQFF
-	TRBV7-2	-	16	TRBJ2-2	TGTGCCAGCAGCCCCTACCGAGGCAAGGTCACCGGGGAGCTGTTTTTT	CASSPYRGKVTGELFF
few	TRBV5-1	TRBD1	15	TRBJ2-7	TGCGCCAGCAGCTCTCTGACAGGGAGCTCCTACGAGCAGTACTTC	CASSSLTGSSYEQYF
-	TRBV12-2	-	16	TRBJ2-5	TGTGCAAGTCGCTACCTAGCGCCCGACCGGCAAGAGACCCAGTACTTC	CASRYLAPDRQETQYF
-	TRBV19	-	15	TRBJ2-3	TGTGCCAGTAATACAGGAGGGGCCAGAACAGATACGCAGTATTTT	CASNTGGARTDTQYF
once	TRBV5-1	-	14	TRBJ2-1	TGCGCCAGCAGCGTCTCGAGATCATACAATGAGCAGTTCTTC	CASSVSRSYNEQFF
-	TRBV2	TRBD2	15	TRBJ2-1	TGTGCCAGCAGTGAGGGACTAGCGGGAGCCAATGAGCAGTTCTTC	CASSEGLAGANEQFF
-	TRBV2	TRBD2	15	TRBJ2-7	TGTGCCAGCAGTGAAGCGCCGGGAGGGATCTACGAGCAGTACTTC	CASSEAPGGIYEQYF
-	TRBV5-4	TRBD2	16	TRBJ2-3	TGTGCCAGCAGCCGGGACGGGGGGGGAAGCACAGATACGCAGTATTTT	CASSRDGGGSTDTQYF
-	TRBV7-9	TRBD2	15	TRBJ2-1	TGTGCCAGCAGATTTACTAGCGGGGGGGCCCATGAGCAGTTCTTC	CASRFTSGGAHEQFF
-	TRBV11-2	TRBD2	14	TRBJ2-1	TGTGCCAGCAGCTTGAGTGGGAGGGACAATGAGCAGTTCTTC	CASSLSGRDNEQFF
-	TRBV4-3	-	14	TRBJ2-3	TGCGCCAGCAGCCAAGCCGGGAGCACAGATACGCAGTATTTT	CASSQAGSTDTQYF
-	TRBV28	TRBD1	14	TRBJ1-1	TGTGCCAGTCACAAAAGACAGGGACGAACTGAAGCTTTCTTT	CASHKRQGRTEAFF
-	TRBV7-2	-	12	TRBJ2-7	TGTGCCAGCAGCCGAGGCTCCTACGAGCAGTACTTC	CASSRGSYEQYF
-	TRBV7-9	-	11	TRBJ2-7	TGTGCCAGCAGCGCAGCCTACGAGCAGTACTTC	CASSAAYEQYF
-	TRBV7-2	TRBD1	13	TRBJ1-3	TGTGCCAGCAGCCTCGGACAGGGGAACACCATATATTTT	CASSLGQGNTIYF
once	TRBV28	TRBD1	14	TRBJ2-7	TGTGCCAGCAGTGAAGGGGGCGCTAAGGACGAGCAGTACTTC	CASSEGGAKDEQYF
-	TRBV6-2/TRBV6-3	-	13	TRBJ2-1	TGTGCCAGCAGTTACAGACTACTCAATGAGCAGTTCTTC	CASSYRLLNEQFF
-	TRBV5-5	-	15	TRBJ2-7	TGTGCCAGCAGCTCACGTAGACCCCCGTTGAGGGAGCAGTACTTC	CASSSRRPPLREQYF
few	TRBV28	-	13	TRBJ1-1	TGTGCCAGCAGTTTAGGCAACCCACCTGAAGCTTTCTTT	CASSLGNPPEAFF
once	TRBV6-5	TRBD2	14	TRBJ2-7	TGTGCCAGCAGTTTGACTAGCGGGGGTGACGAGCAGTACTTC	CASSLTSGGDEQYF
few	TRBV18	-	14	TRBJ2-7	TGTGCCAGCTCACCAAACAGGGAGTCCTACGAGCAGTACTTC	CASSPNRESYEQYF
-	TRBV10-1	TRBD1	15	TRBJ2-7	TGCGCCAGCAGCGACCGGGACAGTTATTCCTACGAGCAGTACTTC	CASSDRDSYSYEQYF
-	TRBV5-1	-	14	TRBJ2-7	TGCGCCAGCAGCTTCCAGGAACTTCTCCACGAGCAGTACTTC	CASSFQELLHEQYF
-	TRBV5-1	TRBD1	13	TRBJ2-7	TGCGCCAGCAGTAGGACAGGGGCTTACGAGCAGTACTTC	CASSRTGAYEQYF
-	TRBV3-1/TRBV3-2	-	14	TRBJ1-5	TGTGCCAGCAGCCAAGCCGCGGCTGGGCAGCCCCAGCATTTT	CASSQAAAGQPQHF
-	TRBV6-2/TRBV6-3	-	16	TRBJ1-5	TGTGCCAGCAGTTACTCGAGCGTTAATAGCAATCAGCCCCAGCATTTT	CASSYSSVNSNQPQHF
-	TRBV5-1	-	17	TRBJ1-6	TGCGCCAGCAGCTTGGATGTAGGGAGCTCCTATAATTCACCCCTCCACTTT	CASSLDVGSSYNSPLHF
-	TRBV5-4	TRBD1	14	TRBJ1-2	TGTGCCAGCAGCTTGGTAGACAGGGCCTATGGCTACACCTTC	CASSLVDRAYGYTF
-	TRBV28	TRBD1	17	TRBJ2-6	TGTGCCAGCATGGGGGGACAGGTCCGCTCTGGGGCCAACGTCCTGACTTTC	CASMGGQVRSGANVLTF
few	TRBV19	TRBD1	15	TRBJ1-5	TGTGCCAGTAGTATACGGGGGACAGGGAATCAGCCCCAGCATTTT	CASSIRGTGNQPQHF
-	TRBV6-5	TRBD1	16	TRBJ1-1	TGTGCCAGCAGTTACGGAACCCCCGGGACAGACACTGAAGCTTTCTTT	CASSYGTPGTDTEAFF
once	TRBV2	-	14	TRBJ1-1	TGTGCCAGCAGGTGGGAAGGGGCGAGGACTGAAGCTTTCTTT	CASRWEGARTEAFF
many	TRBV30	-	13	TRBJ1-6	TGTGTCTTGGGCAGGGGTTATAATTCACCCCTCCACTTT	CVLGRGYNSPLHF
-	TRBV6-2/TRBV6-3	TRBD1	15	TRBJ2-5	TGTGCCAGCAGTAGGGACAGGAGGCAGCCTGAGACCCAGTACTTC	CASSRDRRQPETQYF
-	TRBV4-3	-	16	TRBJ1-6	TGCGCCAGCAGCCAAGAGCAATCGGGGTTCGGTTCACCCCTCCACTTT	CASSQEQSGFGSPLHF
-	TRBV6-5	-	14	TRBJ1-6	TGTGCCAGCAGTTACGAGGGAAACGACTCACCCCTCCACTTT	CASSYEGNDSPLHF
-	TRBV19	-	13	TRBJ1-2	TGTGCCAGCGAGACACAGGGAATCTATGGCTACACCTTC	CASETQGIYGYTF
-	TRBV5-1	-	15	TRBJ2-7	TGCGCCAGCAGCTTGGCTGGAACCAGCGCCTACGAGCAGTACTTC	CASSLAGTSAYEQYF
once	TRBV7-2	-	16	TRBJ1-3	TGTGCCAGCAGCTTATTCCGACAAGGCTCTGGAAACACCATATATTTT	CASSLFRQGSGNTIYF
-	TRBV27	TRBD1	14	TRBJ1-1	TGTGCCAGCAGGGGGACAGGGCCGAACACTGAAGCTTTCTTT	CASRGTGPNTEAFF